The TCR beta chain described here comes from a study of pediatric ulcerative colitis. Points from the study as a whole: Acute severe colitis showed lower rectal diversity from clonal expansions.

Method: immunoSEQ multiplex PCR; TCRdb's copy keeps in-frame clones and lacks some. This table holds some 15,000 clones, about 80% found once. This clone came up once. Its antigen is unidentified. Trimming pared 0 bases from V and 1 base from J, leaving 10 bases between. The CDR3 contains 16 residues. The germline V gene encodes CDR1 SGHDN and CDR2 FVKESK. One to two pinch biopsies were taken from the rectum during colonoscopy. The sample was gut tissue. The TCR comes from a boy under 18 who was a control in a study of pediatric ulcerative colitis. The chain couples TRBV14 to TRBJ1-5; D ambiguous. DNA of the CDR3: TGTGCCAGCAGCCAAGATATCACGGTAAGCAATCAGCCCCAGCATTTT. Protein product: CASSQDITVSNQPQHF.